This T cell receptor (beta chain) was obtained from a study of human T cells and chemical hapten exposure. Looking at the study overall: Patch tests containing 0.01% DPC, applied to the upper back, were read at 6 days.

This CDR3 has 16 amino acids. The trim removed 3 bases at V and 3 bases at J, leaving 8 bases unmatched. The germline V gene has CDR1 KGHSH and CDR2 LQKENI. As to time point: patch test 3, about 24 weeks after DPC sensitization. Treatment denoted: therapeutic diphenylcyclopropenone sensitization with weekly scalp DPC. Researchers sampled blood before each patch test went on. Individual cDNA molecules received unique molecular identifiers in the library. Each CDR3 protein gets one entry after TCRdb re-called the RACE reads with MiXCR. The profile covers around 70,000 distinct CDR3 sequences, with roughly 10% appearing a single time and approximately 1.5% taken by the ten largest.

Specimen: whole blood, collected in connection with sensitization to the hapten diphenylcyclopropenone (DPC). J is TRBJ2-3 and V is TRBV18; TRBD1 aligns across 8 bases. The receptor was derived from a woman aged 50 to 65 with alopecia areata. Some clones in this sample may be carry-over from other donors' samples. The CDR3 coding sequence is TGTGCCAGCTCACCGTTCAGGGGGCTGGGGACAGATACGCAGTATTTT. It translates to CASSPFRGLGTDTQYF. Combining the CDR3 with reference TRBV18 and TRBJ2-3 gives the whole variable domain NAGVMQNPRHLVRRRGQEARLRCSPMKGHSHVYWYRQLPEEGLKFMVYLQKENIIDESGMPKERFSAEFPKEGPSILRIQQVVRGDSAAYFCASSPFRGLGTDTQYFGPGTRLTVL.